This T cell receptor beta chain was sequenced for a study of blood T cells in healthy people across ages. Study outcomes and limitations: Estimated diversity, derived from one million T cells, was regarded as an underestimate. Getting older went along with TCR beta diversity per million T cells dropping roughly linearly. PBMCs went unsorted, and a conclusive naive versus antigen-experienced comparison was therefore prevented.

A second PCR of 7 to 11 cycles used a sample-barcoded 5' primer and a J-beta primer mix. Each CDR3 protein is one row after TCRdb ran MiXCR on the 5' RACE reads. In the table there are 1.5 million to 1.8 million distinct CDR3 sequences, roughly 43% of which are singletons. In each sample, at least 6 million PBMCs were isolated. This clonotype appeared once. The antigen is undetermined. The CDR3 is 15 amino acids. Per germline, CDR1 SGDLS and CDR2 YYNGEE. Trimming stripped 0 bases from V and 4 bases from J, with 13 bases between. The sequenced material came from blood. The chain is built from TRBV9 and TRBJ1-2; D is undetermined. This TCR derives from a woman between 18 and 30 years old in good health. CDR3 sequence: CASSVGLAESYGYTF. The CDR3 nucleotides are TGTGCCAGCAGCGTAGGTTTGGCAGAGAGCTATGGCTACACCTTC.